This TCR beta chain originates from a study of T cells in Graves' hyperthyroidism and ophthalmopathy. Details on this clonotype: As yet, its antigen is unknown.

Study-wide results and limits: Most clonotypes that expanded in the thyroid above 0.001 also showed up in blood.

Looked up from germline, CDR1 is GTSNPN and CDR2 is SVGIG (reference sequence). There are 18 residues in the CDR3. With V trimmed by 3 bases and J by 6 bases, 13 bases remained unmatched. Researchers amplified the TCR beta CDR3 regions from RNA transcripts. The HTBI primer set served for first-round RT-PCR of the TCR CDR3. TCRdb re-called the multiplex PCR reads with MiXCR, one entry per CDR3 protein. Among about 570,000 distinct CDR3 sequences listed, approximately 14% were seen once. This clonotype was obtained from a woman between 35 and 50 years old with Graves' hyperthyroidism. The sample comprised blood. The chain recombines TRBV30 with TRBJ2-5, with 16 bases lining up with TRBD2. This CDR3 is CAWSRPGLAGGSGKTQYF. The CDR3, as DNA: TGTGCCTGGAGCCGACCGGGACTAGCGGGAGGGTCGGGGAAGACCCAGTACTTC.